This paragraph covers one T cell receptor (beta chain) sequence. Its antigen is not identified. The CDR3 consists of 14 residues. CDR1 is SGHRS and CDR2 is YFSETQ in the germline V gene. V gave up 4 bases and J gave up 3 bases; unmatched junction bases: 3. These data are taken from a study of cytomegalovirus exposure and HLA in healthy donors. Whole-study findings and limits: In a later analysis, TCR beta V- and J-gene trimming was associated with a missense DCLRE1C variant. A classifier reportedly called cytomegalovirus status with high sensitivity and specificity.

PCR employed 60 Vbeta and 13 Jbeta primers. As handled by the study authors: Counted up in a later analysis, unique TCR beta chains came to some 72 million, with about 9.9 million shared. Measured with immunoSEQ multiplex PCR; TCRdb has only the in-frame clones, and not every one. V and J calls and clone size follow that table, whereas D and trimming were derived from the DNA. The sample shows about 160,000 clones, around 85% of them seen only once. The rearrangement links TRBV5-1 to TRBJ2-3, with 9 bases aligning to TRBD1. This TCR was sampled from a man between 50 and 59 years old in good health and CMV-seropositive. Sample: PBMCs. The DNA of the CDR3 is TGCGCCAGCAGCATGGACAGGGGAACAGATACGCAGTATTTT. It encodes CASSMDRGTDTQYF.